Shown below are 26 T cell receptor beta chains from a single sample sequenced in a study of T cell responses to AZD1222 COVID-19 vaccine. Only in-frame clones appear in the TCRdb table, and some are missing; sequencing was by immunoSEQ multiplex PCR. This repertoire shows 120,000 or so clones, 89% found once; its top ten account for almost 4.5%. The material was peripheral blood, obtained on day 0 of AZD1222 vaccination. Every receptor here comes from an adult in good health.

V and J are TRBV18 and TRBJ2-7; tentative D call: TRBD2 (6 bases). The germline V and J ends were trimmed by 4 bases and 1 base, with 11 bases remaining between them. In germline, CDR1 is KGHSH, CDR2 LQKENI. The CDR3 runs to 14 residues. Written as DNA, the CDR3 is TGTGCCAGCTCACTAGCGGCACGGTCCTACGAGCAGTACTTC. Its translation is CASSLAARSYEQYF. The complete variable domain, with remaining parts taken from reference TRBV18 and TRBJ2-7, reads NAGVMQNPRHLVRRRGQEARLRCSPMKGHSHVYWYRQLPEEGLKFMVYLQKENIIDESGMPKERFSAEFPKEGPSILRIQQVVRGDSAAYFCASSLAARSYEQYFGPGTRLTVT.

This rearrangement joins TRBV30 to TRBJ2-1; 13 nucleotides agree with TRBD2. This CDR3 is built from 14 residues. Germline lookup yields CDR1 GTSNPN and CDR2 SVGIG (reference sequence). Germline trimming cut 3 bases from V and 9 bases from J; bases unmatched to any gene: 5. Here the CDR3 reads CAWRGLAGMSEQFF. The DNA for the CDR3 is TGTGCCTGGAGGGGACTAGCGGGAATGAGTGAGCAGTTCTTC.

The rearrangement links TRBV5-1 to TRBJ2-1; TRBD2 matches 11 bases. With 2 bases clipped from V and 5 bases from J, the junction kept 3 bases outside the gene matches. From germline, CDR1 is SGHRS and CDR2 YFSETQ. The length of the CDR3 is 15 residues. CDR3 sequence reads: CASSLGTSGHNEQFF. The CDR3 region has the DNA TGCGCCAGCAGCTTAGGGACTAGCGGACACAATGAGCAGTTCTTC.

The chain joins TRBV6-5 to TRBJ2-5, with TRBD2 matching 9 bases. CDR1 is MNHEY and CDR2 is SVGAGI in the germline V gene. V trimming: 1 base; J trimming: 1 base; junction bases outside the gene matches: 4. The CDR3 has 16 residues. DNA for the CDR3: TGTGCCAGCAGTTACTGGCTAGCGGGGCCCCAAGAGACCCAGTACTTC. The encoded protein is CASSYWLAGPQETQYF.

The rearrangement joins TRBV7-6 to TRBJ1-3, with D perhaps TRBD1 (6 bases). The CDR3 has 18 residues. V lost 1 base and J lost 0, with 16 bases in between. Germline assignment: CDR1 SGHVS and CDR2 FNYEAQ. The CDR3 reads CASSLEEPGQISGNTIYF. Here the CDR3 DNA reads TGTGCCAGCAGCTTAGAGGAACCGGGACAAATCTCTGGAAACACCATATATTTT.

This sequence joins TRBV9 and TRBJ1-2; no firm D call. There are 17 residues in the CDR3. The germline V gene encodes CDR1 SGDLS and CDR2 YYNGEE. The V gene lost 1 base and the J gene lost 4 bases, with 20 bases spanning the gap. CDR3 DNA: TGTGCCAGCAGCGTAAGCCCCTTTGGTGAGGGTACCTATGGCTACACCTTC. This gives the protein CASSVSPFGEGTYGYTF.

The CDR3 DNA reads TGTGCCAGCAGCCCATGGGGGGACTATGGCTACACCTTC. This gives the protein CASSPWGDYGYTF. V is TRBV7-8 and J is TRBJ1-2; D is perhaps TRBD1 (5 bases). This CDR3 is built from 13 residues. The germline V gene encodes CDR1 SGHVS and CDR2 FQNEAQ. With 5 bases removed from V and 3 bases from J, the gap between germline ends came to 10 bases.

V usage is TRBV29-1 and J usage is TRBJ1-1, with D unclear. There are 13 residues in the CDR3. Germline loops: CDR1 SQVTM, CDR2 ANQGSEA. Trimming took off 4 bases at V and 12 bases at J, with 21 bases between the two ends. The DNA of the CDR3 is TGCAGCGTTGTCCCCGGGAGTGACTTGGTCTCTTTCTTT. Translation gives CSVVPGSDLVSFF.

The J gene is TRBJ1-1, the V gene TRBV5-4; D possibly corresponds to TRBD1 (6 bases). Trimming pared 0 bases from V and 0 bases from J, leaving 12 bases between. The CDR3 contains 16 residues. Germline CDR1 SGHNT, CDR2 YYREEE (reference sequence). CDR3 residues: CASSLEGGPMNTEAFF. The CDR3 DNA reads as TGTGCCAGCAGCTTGGAGGGGGGTCCCATGAACACTGAAGCTTTCTTT.

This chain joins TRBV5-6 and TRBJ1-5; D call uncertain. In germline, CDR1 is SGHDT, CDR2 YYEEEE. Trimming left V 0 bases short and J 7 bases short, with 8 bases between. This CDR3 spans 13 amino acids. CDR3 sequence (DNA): TGTGCCAGCAGCTTGGTGGCGGGCCAGCCCCAGCATTTT. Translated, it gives CASSLVAGQPQHF.

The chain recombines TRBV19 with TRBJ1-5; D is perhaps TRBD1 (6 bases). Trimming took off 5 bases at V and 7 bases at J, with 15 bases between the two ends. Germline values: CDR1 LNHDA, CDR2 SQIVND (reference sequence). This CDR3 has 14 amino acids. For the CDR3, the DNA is TGTGCCAGTAGTTTAGGGGGAGCGTACCAGCCCCAGCATTTT. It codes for CASSLGGAYQPQHF.

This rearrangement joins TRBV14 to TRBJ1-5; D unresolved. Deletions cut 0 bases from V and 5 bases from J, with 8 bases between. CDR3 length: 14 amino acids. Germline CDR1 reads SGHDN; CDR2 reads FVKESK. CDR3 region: CASSQDRIDQPQHF. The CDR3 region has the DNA TGTGCCAGCAGCCAAGACAGGATTGATCAGCCCCAGCATTTT.

The CDR3 reads CASSGGFGQPQHF. The CDR3 bases are TGTGCCAGCAGCGGGGGATTCGGGCAGCCCCAGCATTTT. The genes are TRBV9 and TRBJ1-5; no reliable D call. Germline CDR1 is SGDLS and CDR2 is YYNGEE. Trimming removed 3 bases at V and 7 bases at J, with 11 bases between. This CDR3 region has 13 residues.

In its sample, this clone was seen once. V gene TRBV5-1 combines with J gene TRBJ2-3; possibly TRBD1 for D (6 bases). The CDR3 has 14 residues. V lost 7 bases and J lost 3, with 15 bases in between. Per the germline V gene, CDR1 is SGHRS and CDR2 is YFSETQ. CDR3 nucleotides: TGCGCCAGCCGGGCAGGGGTGGGTACAGATACGCAGTATTTT. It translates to CASRAGVGTDTQYF.

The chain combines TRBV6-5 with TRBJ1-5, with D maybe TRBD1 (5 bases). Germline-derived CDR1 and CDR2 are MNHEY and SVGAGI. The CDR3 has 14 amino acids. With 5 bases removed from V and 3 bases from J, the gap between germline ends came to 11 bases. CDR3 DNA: TGTGCCAGCAGTCTCGGGACGGTCAATCAGCCCCAGCATTTT. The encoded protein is CASSLGTVNQPQHF.

The CDR3 loop is CSVGRNTEAFF. CDR3 DNA: TGCAGCGTTGGGAGGAACACTGAAGCTTTCTTT. The chain uses TRBV29-1 and TRBJ1-1; D unresolved. CDR1 and CDR2 from the germline V gene are SQVTM and ANQGSEA. The V end was cut by 4 bases, the J end by 1 base, with 4 bases between. CDR3 size: 11 residues. Drawing the rest from reference TRBV29-1 and TRBJ1-1, the complete variable domain is SAVISQKPSRDICQRGTSLTIQCQVDSQVTMMFWYRQQPGQSLTLIATANQGSEATYESGFVIDKFPISRPNLTFSTLTVSNMSPEDSSIYLCSVGRNTEAFFGQGTRLTVV.

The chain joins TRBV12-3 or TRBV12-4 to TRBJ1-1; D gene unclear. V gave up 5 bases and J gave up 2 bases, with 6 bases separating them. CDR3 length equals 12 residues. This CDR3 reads CASSQVNTEAFF. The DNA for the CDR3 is TGTGCCAGCAGTCAGGTAAACACTGAAGCTTTCTTT.

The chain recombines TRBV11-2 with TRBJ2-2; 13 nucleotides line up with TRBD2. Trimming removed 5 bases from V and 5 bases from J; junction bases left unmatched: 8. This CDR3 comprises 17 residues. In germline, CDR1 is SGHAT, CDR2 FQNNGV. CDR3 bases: TGTGCCAGCAGCCCACCCCGGGGACTAGCGGGGACCGGGGAGCTGTTTTTT. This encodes CASSPPRGLAGTGELFF.

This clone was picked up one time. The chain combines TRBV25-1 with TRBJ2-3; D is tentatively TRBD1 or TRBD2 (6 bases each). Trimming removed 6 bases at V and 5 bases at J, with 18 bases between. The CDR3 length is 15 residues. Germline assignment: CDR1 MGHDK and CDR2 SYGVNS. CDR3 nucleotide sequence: TGTGCCAGCAGCCCGAGGGGGGTTAGGGGAGATACGCAGTATTTT. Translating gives CASSPRGVRGDTQYF.

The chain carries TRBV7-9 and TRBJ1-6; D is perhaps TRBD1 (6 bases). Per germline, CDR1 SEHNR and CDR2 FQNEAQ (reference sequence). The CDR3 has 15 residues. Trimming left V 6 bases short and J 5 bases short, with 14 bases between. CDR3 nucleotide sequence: TGTGCCAGCAGTCCCATTACAGGGAATAATTCACCCCTCCACTTT. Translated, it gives CASSPITGNNSPLHF.

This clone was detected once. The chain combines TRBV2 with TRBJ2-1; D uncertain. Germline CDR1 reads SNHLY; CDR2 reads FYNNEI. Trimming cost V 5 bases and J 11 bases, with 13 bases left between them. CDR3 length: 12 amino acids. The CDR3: CASSRETLQQFF. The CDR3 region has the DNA TGTGCCAGCAGTCGCGAGACACTACAGCAGTTCTTC.

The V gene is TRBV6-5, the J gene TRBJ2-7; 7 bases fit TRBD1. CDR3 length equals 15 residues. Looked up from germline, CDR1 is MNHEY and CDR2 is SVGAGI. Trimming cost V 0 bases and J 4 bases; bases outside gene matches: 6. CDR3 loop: CASSYSRQGEYEQYF. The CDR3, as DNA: TGTGCCAGCAGTTACTCGAGACAGGGCGAGTACGAGCAGTACTTC.

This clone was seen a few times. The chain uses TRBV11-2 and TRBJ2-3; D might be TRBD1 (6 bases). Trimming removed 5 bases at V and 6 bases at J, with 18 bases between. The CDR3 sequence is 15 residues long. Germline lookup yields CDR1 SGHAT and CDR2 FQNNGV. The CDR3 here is CASSQRGTSLDTQYF. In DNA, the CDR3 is TGTGCCAGCAGCCAGAGGGGGACCTCGCTGGATACGCAGTATTTT.

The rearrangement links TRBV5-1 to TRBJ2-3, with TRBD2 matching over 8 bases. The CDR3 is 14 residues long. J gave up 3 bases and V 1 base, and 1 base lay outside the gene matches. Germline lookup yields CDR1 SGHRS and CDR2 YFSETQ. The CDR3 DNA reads TGCGCCAGCAGCTTGCGACTAGCGACAGATACGCAGTATTTT. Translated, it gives CASSLRLATDTQYF.

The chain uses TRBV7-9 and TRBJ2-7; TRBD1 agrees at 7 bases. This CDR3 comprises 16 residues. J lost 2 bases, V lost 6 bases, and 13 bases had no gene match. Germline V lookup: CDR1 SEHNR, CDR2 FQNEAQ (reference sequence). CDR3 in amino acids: CASSHSMPGQAYEQYF. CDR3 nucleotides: TGTGCCAGCAGTCATAGTATGCCCGGACAGGCCTACGAGCAGTACTTC.

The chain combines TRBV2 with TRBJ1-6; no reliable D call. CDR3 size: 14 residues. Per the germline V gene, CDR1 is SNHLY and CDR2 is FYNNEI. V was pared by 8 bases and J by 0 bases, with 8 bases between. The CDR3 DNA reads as TGTGCCAGCGGGATGAGCTCCTATAATTCACCCCTCCACTTT. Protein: CASGMSSYNSPLHF.